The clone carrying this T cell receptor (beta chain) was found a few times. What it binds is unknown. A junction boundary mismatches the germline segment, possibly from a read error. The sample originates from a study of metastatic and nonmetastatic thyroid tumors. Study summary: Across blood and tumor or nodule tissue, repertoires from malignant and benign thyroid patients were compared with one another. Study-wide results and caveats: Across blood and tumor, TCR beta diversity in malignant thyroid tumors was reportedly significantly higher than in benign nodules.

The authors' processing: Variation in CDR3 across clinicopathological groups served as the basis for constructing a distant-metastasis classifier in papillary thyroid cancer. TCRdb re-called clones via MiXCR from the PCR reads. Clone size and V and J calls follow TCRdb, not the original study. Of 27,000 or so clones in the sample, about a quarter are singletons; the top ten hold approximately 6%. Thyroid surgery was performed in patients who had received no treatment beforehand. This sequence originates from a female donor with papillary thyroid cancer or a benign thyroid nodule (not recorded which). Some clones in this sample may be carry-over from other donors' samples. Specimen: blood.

The CDR3 reads CAISPTGAETQYF. CDR3 nucleotides: TGTGCCATTAGTCCTACAGGGGCTGAGACCCAGTACTTC. The chain employs TRBV19 and TRBJ2-5, with 7 bases matching TRBD1. This CDR3 contains 13 residues. Germline lookup yields CDR1 LNHDA and CDR2 SQIVND (reference sequence).